This T cell receptor (beta chain) is drawn from a study of blood T cell repertoires in COVID-19. Study at large: T cells, B-cell-depleted T cells, or PBMCs supplied cDNA or gDNA.

The CDR3 contains 15 residues. Trimming at V came to 5 bases and at J to 2 bases, leaving 8 bases not matched to a gene. The germline V gene has CDR1 SGHVS and CDR2 FQNEAQ. As originally analysed: Reference gene primer amplification in the assay estimated nucleated cell counts. TCRdb keeps only in-frame clones here, not all; method: immunoSEQ multiplex PCR. V, J and clone size are those of that table, while D and trimming were read from the DNA. The sample has about 200,000 clones, roughly 90% seen once. The chain couples TRBV7-8 to TRBJ2-7; TRBD1 matches 8 bases. Input material: peripheral blood. The receptor was derived from a man between 18 and 29 years old with active or convalescent COVID-19. The DNA of the CDR3 is TGTGCCAGCAGCCTCCCCCCGGACAGGGCCTACGAGCAGTACTTC. Its protein product is CASSLPPDRAYEQYF.